These 32 T cell receptor beta chains were all obtained from the same sample, sequenced in a study of Graves' ophthalmopathy and Graves' hyperthyroidism (dated by TCRdb to between 2017 and 2018). The sequencer listed for this sample is Illumina HiSeq 2000. For repertoire sequencing, the TCR beta CDR3 regions were amplified from RNA transcripts. The first round of RT-PCR was done with HTBI primers and the Qiagen OneStep RT-PCR kit, and was followed by a second round of multiplex PCR, then size selection and purification. The raw public data were reprocessed by TCRdb itself: fastp quality trimming at Q25, MiXCR clonotype calling, in-frame beta chains only. Rows are unified per CDR3 protein, each entry keeping the most common DNA and genes. In all, the sample holds fewer than 70,000 distinct CDR3 sequences, and roughly half of those were seen once. Of the sample, over 4% is held by the ten largest clones.

Sequenced input: peripheral blood. The receptors were sampled from an adult woman with Graves' ophthalmopathy.

The table lists this clonotype with many counts. The V call is TRBV5-4, the J call TRBJ2-3, with 8 bases identical to TRBD2. The CDR3 runs 15 residues. Trimming cost V 4 bases and J 3 bases; bases outside gene matches: 7. Germline V lookup: CDR1 SGHNT, CDR2 YYREEE (reference sequence). The CDR3 loop is CASSIASGRTDTQYF. CDR3 DNA: TGTGCCAGCAGCATCGCTAGCGGGCGTACAGATACGCAGTATTTT.

This clonotype was seen ten or more times. This chain joins TRBV9 and TRBJ2-3; 9 bases are a match to TRBD1. J lost 6 bases, V lost 4 bases, and 6 bases had no gene match. The CDR3 has 14 amino acids. Germline V CDR1 and CDR2: SGDLS, YYNGEE. CDR3 sequence reads: CASSPRTGEDTQYF. In nucleotides, the CDR3 is TGTGCCAGCAGCCCCCGGACAGGGGAGGATACGCAGTATTTT.

This clonotype occurred many times. This chain joins TRBV20-1 and TRBJ1-5, with 9 bases aligning to TRBD1. CDR3 length: 17 amino acids. Germline CDR1 reads DFQATT; CDR2 reads SNEGSKA (reference sequence). Losses at the gene ends were 5 bases for V and 2 bases for J; bases not matched to a gene: 13. CDR3 sequence (DNA): TGCAGTGCTTCCGGACAGGGGACCGTTCGGGGCAATCAGCCCCAGCATTTT. Residues: CSASGQGTVRGNQPQHF.

The V and J genes are TRBV28 and TRBJ1-2; a weak D match, TRBD1 (5 bases). Germline V gene data show CDR1 as MDHEN and CDR2 as SYDVKM. CDR3 size: 13 residues. Between the trimmed V and J ends, which lost 5 bases and 4 bases, there was a span of 11 bases. CDR3 in DNA: TGTGCCAGCAGTCCCGGGACGGTCTATGGCTACACCTTC. It yields the protein CASSPGTVYGYTF.

The V call is TRBV29-1, the J call TRBJ2-5, with no clear D. This CDR3 spans 10 amino acids. Germline CDR1 is SQVTM and CDR2 is ANQGSEA. V lost 3 bases, J lost 4 bases, and 3 bases lay in between. This CDR3 reads CSVDRETQYF. The CDR3 DNA reads as TGCAGCGTTGATAGAGAGACCCAGTACTTC.

At least ten counts were recorded for this clonotype. The V gene is TRBV6-1, the J gene TRBJ1-2, with TRBD1 as a possible D gene (6 bases). The V gene lost 3 bases and the J gene lost 3 bases, with 17 bases spanning the gap. CDR3 size: 16 residues. The germline V gene encodes CDR1 MNHNS and CDR2 SASEGT. This CDR3 reads CASSERRRGPYYGYTF. As DNA, the CDR3 is TGTGCCAGCAGTGAGAGACGACGGGGGCCTTACTATGGCTACACCTTC.

A note on this clonotype: A clone one base away is much larger, so this may be a read error. The CDR3 region is CASRRGLQLQHF. The DNA for the CDR3 is TGTGCCAGCAGGCGGGGGCTTCAGCTCCAGCATTTT. The chain couples TRBV28 to TRBJ1-5, with D possibly matching TRBD1 (6 bases). Germline V CDR1 and CDR2: MDHEN, SYDVKM. This CDR3 has 12 residues. Supplemented by reference TRBV28 and TRBJ1-5, the full variable domain reads DVKVTQSSRYLVKRTGEKVFLECVQDMDHENMFWYRQDPGLGLRLIYFSYDVKMKEKGDIPEGYSVSREKKERFSLILESASTNQTSMYLCASRRGLQLQHFGDGTRLSIL.

This rearrangement joins TRBV2 to TRBJ2-5; TRBD2 agrees at 15 bases. There are 15 residues in the CDR3. Trimming cost V 8 bases and J 6 bases; bases outside gene matches: 7. CDR1 is SNHLY, CDR2 FYNNEI, per germline. The CDR3 is CASRGGLAGGQTQYF. The CDR3 bases are TGTGCCAGCCGGGGAGGACTAGCGGGAGGGCAGACCCAGTACTTC.

Ten or more counts support this clonotype. The chain combines TRBV19 with TRBJ1-1; D not certain. Trimming left V 5 bases short and J 3 bases short, with 7 bases between. Germline CDR1 is LNHDA and CDR2 is SQIVND (reference sequence). The CDR3 contains 12 residues. CDR3 in amino acids: CASSEAYTEAFF. The CDR3 DNA reads TGTGCCAGTAGTGAGGCTTACACTGAAGCTTTCTTT.

This clonotype was detected only a few times. The rearrangement uses TRBV30 and TRBJ1-2; 7 bases are a match to TRBD1. V lost 1 base, J lost 7 bases, and 6 bases stayed unmatched. The length of the CDR3 is 13 residues. The germline gives CDR1 GTSNPN, CDR2 SVGIG (reference sequence). The CDR3 DNA sequence: TGTGCCTGGAGTGAGGGGGCGGCGGGTGGCTACACCTTC. It specifies CAWSEGAAGGYTF.

The genes are TRBV6-4 and TRBJ2-7, with TRBD2 matching over 10 bases. Germline V gene lookup returns CDR1 MRHNA and CDR2 SNTAGT. The V and J ends lost 4 bases and 7 bases, in that order; junction bases with no gene match: 7. The CDR3 has 14 amino acids. The CDR3 here is CASSASGSTGEQYF. DNA of the CDR3: TGTGCCAGCAGTGCTAGCGGGAGCACCGGGGAGCAGTACTTC.

The chain couples TRBV2 to TRBJ2-7; weak D call: TRBD1 (6 bases). This CDR3 contains 15 residues. Germline assignment: CDR1 SNHLY and CDR2 FYNNEI. Trimming left V 6 bases short and J 2 bases short, with 17 bases between. The CDR3, as DNA: TGTGCCAGCAGGGAATCCTCCGGACAGACCTACGAGCAGTACTTC. Encoded protein: CASRESSGQTYEQYF.

The V and J genes are TRBV6-1 and TRBJ2-1; 11 bases fit TRBD2. CDR3 length: 15 residues. Trimming removed 4 bases from V and 7 bases from J; junction bases left unmatched: 6. CDR1 is MNHNS and CDR2 is SASEGT in the germline V gene. The CDR3 is CASSVAGGPSNEQFF. DNA of the CDR3: TGTGCCAGCAGTGTAGCGGGAGGGCCCTCGAATGAGCAGTTCTTC.

Comments on this clonotype: Because the CDR3 is missing its conserved closing phenylalanine or tryptophan, this is likely a read error. It is unclear where the CDR3 begins or ends on the DNA, so no DNA is shown, and the CDR3 is as TCRdb lists it. The rearrangement uses TRBV11-2 and TRBJ2-5; TRBD1, the table's D call, lacks a check against the DNA. Termini included, the CDR3 measures 11 amino acids. Germline V lookup: CDR1 SGHAT, CDR2 FQNNGV. CDR3 amino acids: CASSLVGTGAY.

The V call is TRBV6-1, the J call TRBJ2-1; 9 bases are shared with TRBD2. There are 15 residues in the CDR3. Germline-derived CDR1 and CDR2 are MNHNS and SASEGT. J lost 3 bases, V lost 4 bases, and 4 bases had no gene match. The chain's CDR3 is CASSGGTSHYNEQFF. The CDR3 nucleotides read TGTGCCAGCAGTGGCGGGACTAGCCACTACAATGAGCAGTTCTTC.

The chain employs TRBV7-9 and TRBJ2-1; the D call may be TRBD1 or TRBD2 (6 bases each). V gave up 3 bases and J gave up 7 bases, with 16 bases separating them. CDR3 length equals 15 residues. CDR1 is SEHNR and CDR2 is FQNEAQ in the germline V gene (reference sequence). The CDR3 nucleotides are TGTGCCAGCAGCTTGGACGGGGGCCCAGGTAATGAGCAGTTCTTC. This translates into CASSLDGGPGNEQFF. The whole variable domain, filled in from reference TRBV7-9 and TRBJ2-1, reads DTGVSQNPRHKITKRGQNVTFRCDPISEHNRLYWYRQTLGQGPEFLTYFQNEAQLEKSRLLSDRFSAERPKGSFSTLEIQRTEQGDSAMYLCASSLDGGPGNEQFFGPGTRLTVL.

The V gene is TRBV6-2 or TRBV6-3, the J gene TRBJ1-4; no firm D call. CDR1 is MNHEY and CDR2 is SVGEGT in the germline V gene. V was pared by 2 bases and J by 8 bases, with 15 bases between. The CDR3 has 15 amino acids. CDR3 sequence (DNA): TGTGCCAGCAGTTACACTAGCGGGAGGAAAGAAAAACTGTTTTTT. Residues: CASSYTSGRKEKLFF.

The chain has TRBV10-2 and TRBJ1-1; weak D call: TRBD1 (6 bases). The CDR3 loop spans 13 amino acids. Germline CDR1 reads WSHSY; CDR2 reads SAAADI. Deletions cut 6 bases from V and 1 base from J, with 9 bases between. This CDR3 reads CASRGGANTEAFF. The CDR3 nucleotides are TGCGCCAGCAGGGGGGGGGCGAACACTGAAGCTTTCTTT.

As regards this clonotype: Since no conserved phenylalanine or tryptophan closes the CDR3, a read error is the likely cause. This chain connects TRBV20-1 to TRBJ2-1; TRBD2 agrees at 9 bases. Germline CDR1 and CDR2: DFQATT and SNEGSKA (reference sequence). The length of the CDR3 is 13 residues. As DNA, the CDR3 is TGCAGCGCTGAGACGGCGGGAGGGGGGGAGCAGTTCTCC. This sequence encodes CSAETAGGGEQFS.

This clonotype was detected many times. The chain combines TRBV5-5 with TRBJ1-4; TRBD1 matches 7 bases. Per germline, CDR1 SGHKS and CDR2 YYEKEE (reference sequence). This CDR3 comprises 16 residues. The V segment lost 2 bases and the J segment 6 bases; nucleotides outside the gene matches: 10. CDR3 amino acids: CASSFDRVGGDEKLFF. The CDR3 DNA reads TGTGCCAGCAGCTTCGACAGGGTCGGGGGGGATGAAAAACTGTTTTTT.

In this sample, this clonotype turned up many times. The rearrangement joins TRBV7-2 to TRBJ2-5, with a possible D match to TRBD2 (6 bases). Germline V gene lookup returns CDR1 SGHTA and CDR2 FQGNSA. Deletions cut 4 bases from V and 2 bases from J, with 8 bases between. CDR3 length: 13 residues. The CDR3 region is CASSWGVQETQYF. DNA of the CDR3: TGTGCCAGCAGCTGGGGGGTGCAAGAGACCCAGTACTTC.

This clonotype was found many times. CDR3 loop: CASSPRAGSKNIQYF. CDR3 nucleotide sequence: TGTGCCAGCAGCCCCCGGGCGGGGTCCAAAAACATTCAGTACTTC. V and J are TRBV6-6 and TRBJ2-4; possibly TRBD2 for D (6 bases). Looked up from germline, CDR1 is MNHNY and CDR2 is SVGAGI (reference sequence). V lost 6 bases, J lost 2 bases, and 14 bases lay in between. The CDR3 is 15 residues long.

This clonotype showed up many times. The V and J genes are TRBV5-1 and TRBJ1-2; no reliable D call. With 0 bases removed from V and 4 bases from J, the gap between germline ends came to 10 bases. CDR1 and CDR2 from the germline V gene are SGHRS and YFSETQ. CDR3 length equals 14 residues. The CDR3 DNA sequence: TGCGCCAGCAGCTTGGGCGGGCAGAGCTATGGCTACACCTTC. Encoded protein: CASSLGGQSYGYTF.

This clonotype showed up many times. V gene TRBV7-9 combines with J gene TRBJ1-1; no clear D. Germline CDR1 reads SEHNR; CDR2 reads FQNEAQ (reference sequence). The V gene lost 1 base and the J gene lost 4 bases, with 10 bases spanning the gap. This CDR3 has 14 residues. DNA of the CDR3: TGTGCCAGCAGCTTAGAAGGAAGCGGCACTGAAGCTTTCTTT. Translated: CASSLEGSGTEAFF. Using reference TRBV7-9 and TRBJ1-1 for the parts outside the CDR3, the full variable domain is DTGVSQNPRHKITKRGQNVTFRCDPISEHNRLYWYRQTLGQGPEFLTYFQNEAQLEKSRLLSDRFSAERPKGSFSTLEIQRTEQGDSAMYLCASSLEGSGTEAFFGQGTRLTVV.

This clonotype has a count of ten or more. The CDR3: CSAQSGRETQYF. The CDR3 DNA reads TGCAGTGCCCAGAGTGGGCGGGAGACCCAGTACTTC. The J gene is TRBJ2-5, the V gene TRBV20-1; D not resolved. The CDR3 is made up of 12 amino acids. CDR1 is DFQATT, CDR2 SNEGSKA, per germline (reference sequence). Trimming took 6 bases from V and 5 from J, leaving 13 bases between them.

The CDR3: CASTPDTQYF. The CDR3 DNA reads TGTGCCAGCACCCCAGACACCCAGTACTTC. The chain employs TRBV7-3 and TRBJ2-5; D not certain. The germline V gene has CDR1 SGHTA and CDR2 FQGTGA. Trimming removed 7 bases at V and 8 bases at J, with 8 bases between. The CDR3 spans 10 residues.

This clonotype has at least ten counts. This chain uses TRBV6-1 with TRBJ2-7, with D hard to call. This CDR3 spans 11 amino acids. Germline loops: CDR1 MNHNS, CDR2 SASEGT. V lost 10 bases to trimming and J lost 4 bases, with 11 bases between them. The CDR3 sequence is CATAIGYEQYF. In nucleotides, the CDR3 is TGTGCCACGGCCATAGGGTACGAGCAGTACTTC.

This clonotype was picked up many times. J is TRBJ2-7 and V is TRBV7-9, with TRBD1 matching 7 bases. CDR3 length: 17 residues. After removal of 5 bases from V and 0 bases from J, the junction contained 13 bases not matched to a gene. CDR1 is SEHNR, CDR2 FQNEAQ, per germline (reference sequence). The chain's CDR3 is CASSVWTGLKPSYEQYF. The CDR3 DNA reads TGTGCCAGCAGCGTTTGGACAGGCCTTAAACCCTCCTACGAGCAGTACTTC. Together with reference TRBV7-9 and TRBJ2-7, the CDR3 gives the full variable domain: DTGVSQNPRHKITKRGQNVTFRCDPISEHNRLYWYRQTLGQGPEFLTYFQNEAQLEKSRLLSDRFSAERPKGSFSTLEIQRTEQGDSAMYLCASSVWTGLKPSYEQYFGPGTRLTVT.

In this sample, this clonotype turned up many times. The chain employs TRBV9 and TRBJ2-2; D uncertain. The germline V gene has CDR1 SGDLS and CDR2 YYNGEE. The V end was cut by 0 bases, the J end by 2 bases, with 11 bases between. The CDR3 runs to 16 residues. CDR3: CASSVGGRINTGELFF. Written as DNA, the CDR3 is TGTGCCAGCAGCGTAGGAGGACGTATAAACACCGGGGAGCTGTTTTTT.

There are many counts of this clonotype. V gene TRBV19 combines with J gene TRBJ1-5; a possible D gene is TRBD1 (6 bases). The V end lost 6 bases, the J end lost 0 bases, and 12 bases lay between the germline ends. The germline V gene encodes CDR1 LNHDA and CDR2 SQIVND (reference sequence). CDR3 size: 15 residues. In DNA form, the CDR3 reads TGTGCCAGTAGACCCCAGGGGAATAGCAATCAGCCCCAGCATTTT. Its translation is CASRPQGNSNQPQHF.

The CDR3 DNA is TGTGCCAGTAGTAGGCGACGTACAGGAATATATAATCAGCCCCAGCATTTT. Its translation is CASSRRRTGIYNQPQHF. The rearrangement links TRBV19 to TRBJ1-5, with D perhaps matching TRBD1 (5 bases). The CDR3 runs to 17 residues. Trimming took off 4 bases at V and 4 bases at J, with 20 bases between the two ends. Germline CDR1 is LNHDA and CDR2 is SQIVND (reference sequence).

The chain employs TRBV7-2 and TRBJ2-3, with TRBD2 identical over 12 bases. CDR1 SGHTA and CDR2 FQGNSA come from the germline V gene. Trimming at V came to 5 bases and at J to 5 bases, leaving 5 bases not matched to a gene. The CDR3 consists of 15 residues. In DNA, the CDR3 is TGTGCCAGCAGCCCCAGGGGACTAGCGGGAGATACGCAGTATTTT. This sequence encodes CASSPRGLAGDTQYF.